The clone carrying this TCR beta chain was counted a few times. Antigen: not known. The authors reverse transcribed all of the isolated RNA, so sequencing captured expressed TCRB transcripts. The assay was immunoSEQ multiplex PCR, and TCRdb's table has in-frame clones only and misses some. The profile shows some 290,000 clones, about 13% of them singletons. The collection from each donor was one heparinised blood draw averaging about 110 mL. Purity above 95% was achieved in all sorted populations. This sample stems from a study of beta chain features in type 1 diabetes. Overall study findings and caveats: In every one of the four CD4+ subsets, TCRB CDR3s were moderately but significantly shorter in Type 1 diabetes patients. A pattern of fewer insertions and more deletions at VDJ junctions was seen in type 1 diabetes patients.

Germline values: CDR1 MDHEN, CDR2 SYDVKM. There are 15 residues in the CDR3. The V and J ends lost 7 bases and 5 bases, in that order; junction bases with no gene match: 12. Sequencing was done on a sample of naive CD4+ T cells from blood. The source is a man aged 25 to 40 with type 1 diabetes. The chain joins TRBV28 to TRBJ2-7, with 9 bases matching TRBD1. CDR3 nucleotides: TGTGCCAGCAACGGCCCGGGACAGGGTTCCCACGAGCAGTACTTC. Its translation is CASNGPGQGSHEQYF.